A single sample is the source of the 6 T cell receptor beta chains below, sequenced in a study of T cells after somatic rescue of genetic block. Repertoires were generated with immunoSEQ multiplex PCR, while TCRdb's copy carries only in-frame clones and drops some. The sample includes some 7,000 clones, roughly four fifths of them seen just once. Sequences were obtained from peripheral blood mononuclear cells (PBMCs). These receptors came from a boy between 5 and 17 years old.

This chain connects TRBV7-2 to TRBJ1-5; a possible D gene is TRBD1 (6 bases). The V and J ends lost 4 bases and 2 bases respectively, with 15 bases between them. This CDR3 spans 16 amino acids. The germline gives CDR1 SGHTA, CDR2 FQGNSA. CDR3 amino acids: CASSSYRQVGNQPQHF. The DNA for the CDR3 is TGTGCCAGCAGCTCCTACCGACAGGTCGGCAATCAGCCCCAGCATTTT.

The chain recombines TRBV19 with TRBJ1-1; no firm D call. The V end was cut by 2 bases, the J end by 6 bases, with 10 bases between. The CDR3 length is 13 residues. Germline V gene data show CDR1 as LNHDA and CDR2 as SQIVND (reference sequence). As DNA, the CDR3 is TGTGCCAGTAGTATATATGGGAGGGCTGAAGCTTTCTTT. Amino acid sequence: CASSIYGRAEAFF.

J is TRBJ2-7 and V is TRBV2; 12 bases line up with TRBD1. The CDR3 covers 19 residues. In germline, CDR1 is SNHLY, CDR2 FYNNEI. Trimming at V came to 2 bases and at J to 6 bases, leaving 17 bases not matched to a gene. The CDR3 nucleotides read TGTGCCAGCAGTGAAAACGTGTTCCCTACGGGACAGGGGGCGGCCGAGCAGTACTTC. Protein product: CASSENVFPTGQGAAEQYF. Combining the CDR3 with reference TRBV2 and TRBJ2-7 gives the whole variable domain EPEVTQTPSHQVTQMGQEVILRCVPISNHLYFYWYRQILGQKVEFLVSFYNNEISEKSEIFDDQFSVERPDGSNFTLKIRSTKLEDSAMYFCASSENVFPTGQGAAEQYFGPGTRLTVT.

This clone was detected once. The genes are TRBV5-1 and TRBJ2-1, with 16 bases lining up with TRBD2. Germline values: CDR1 SGHRS, CDR2 YFSETQ. The J segment lost 1 base and the V segment lost 4 bases, leaving 8 bases of the junction unmatched. The CDR3 contains 19 residues. The DNA of the CDR3 is TGCGCCAGCAGCGAGGGACTAGCGGGAGGGCCAGGGTCCTACAATGAGCAGTTCTTC. Amino acid sequence: CASSEGLAGGPGSYNEQFF.

The chain carries TRBV28 and TRBJ2-7; 14 positions agree with TRBD2. The CDR3 loop spans 20 amino acids. V shed 1 base and J 4 bases; nucleotides not matched to a gene: 15. CDR1 MDHEN and CDR2 SYDVKM come from the germline V gene. In DNA form, the CDR3 reads TGTGCCAGCAGTTTATCCCTTAGACTAGCGGGAGGGCCGGTGTGGTACGAGCAGTACTTC. The encoded protein is CASSLSLRLAGGPVWYEQYF.

This clone was detected once. This sequence joins TRBV7-2 and TRBJ2-1; D remains unclear. Deletions cut 4 bases from V and 2 bases from J, with 9 bases between. The CDR3 is made up of 14 amino acids. CDR1 is SGHTA and CDR2 is FQGNSA in the germline V gene. The CDR3 sequence is CASSSKGTYNEQFF. In DNA form, the CDR3 reads TGTGCCAGCAGCTCGAAAGGCACCTACAATGAGCAGTTCTTC.